This T cell receptor beta chain comes out of a study of cytomegalovirus exposure and HLA in healthy donors. Findings of the study overall: Most TCR sequences proved rare, with some public TCRs found in many donors. In a later analysis, most CMV-associated TCR beta chains appeared HLA-restricted.

In the case of this clone: Its antigen is not identified.

A multiplex PCR was run with 60 Vbeta primers and 13 Jbeta primers. The data were produced by immunoSEQ multiplex PCR, yet TCRdb's version contains in-frame clones alone and is incomplete. Recorded for this sample: roughly 100,000 clones. The CDR3 extends over 14 amino acids. Trimming cost V 4 bases and J 5 bases, with 12 bases left between them. Germline values: CDR1 SGDLS, CDR2 YYNGEE. Sequences were obtained from PBMCs. This TCR came from a man in his forties or fifties in good health and CMV-seronegative. This chain joins TRBV9 and TRBJ2-2, with D possibly matching TRBD1 (6 bases). Here the CDR3 DNA reads TGTGCCAGCAGCACGACAGGAGTTACCGGGGAGCTGTTTTTT. This sequence encodes CASSTTGVTGELFF.